The 10 T cell receptor beta chains below come from one sample, sequenced in a study of beta chain features in type 1 diabetes. Expressed TCRB transcripts got sequenced, as all isolated RNA was reverse transcribed. Some clones are missing from TCRdb's copy, which holds only in-frame ones; the method was immunoSEQ multiplex PCR. Of about 350,000 clones in the sample, around 20% were seen once. Sequenced material: naive CD4+ T cells from blood. All receptors derive from a woman under 30 in good health.

The chain joins TRBV12-5 to TRBJ2-7; D gene ambiguous. The germline V gene has CDR1 LGHNT and CDR2 FRNRAP. The CDR3 is made up of 12 amino acids. With 1 base removed from V and 7 bases from J, the gap between germline ends came to 8 bases. The CDR3 sequence: CASGLDGLEQYF. As DNA, the CDR3 is TGTGCTAGTGGTTTGGACGGGTTGGAGCAGTACTTC.

The chain couples TRBV5-6 to TRBJ2-7; 10 bases line up with TRBD1. The V gene end was trimmed by 5 bases and the J gene end by 0 bases; junction bases not matched to a gene: 8. In germline, CDR1 is SGHDT, CDR2 YYEEEE. This CDR3 is 16 amino acids long. The CDR3 spells CASSLTGGLSSYEQYF. CDR3 coding DNA: TGTGCCAGCAGTTTGACAGGGGGCCTTAGCTCCTACGAGCAGTACTTC.

This clone was seen only a few times. V gene TRBV4-1 combines with J gene TRBJ2-3; D call uncertain. The CDR3 totals 13 residues. Trimming left V 2 bases short and J 2 bases short, with 5 bases between. From germline, CDR1 is MGHRA and CDR2 YSYEKL. CDR3 in DNA: TGCGCCAGCAGCCAATCTCTCACAGATACGCAGTATTTT. Translating it yields CASSQSLTDTQYF.

Here the CDR3 reads CASSQDRSGTGYEQYF. The CDR3 DNA reads TGCGCCAGCAGCCAAGATAGATCAGGAACGGGATACGAGCAGTACTTC. The V and J genes are TRBV4-1 and TRBJ2-7; possibly TRBD2 for D (5 bases). The CDR3 is 16 residues long. V gave up 0 bases and J gave up 4 bases, with 16 bases separating them. Germline V gives CDR1 MGHRA, CDR2 YSYEKL.

This clone showed up just a few times. The chain uses TRBV6-6 and TRBJ2-4; TRBD1 might be the D (5 bases). In germline, CDR1 is MNHNY, CDR2 SVGAGI (reference sequence). V gave up 0 bases and J gave up 5 bases, with 14 bases separating them. The CDR3 has 16 residues. The CDR3 nucleotides read TGTGCCAGCAGTTACTCGATCAGGGCCGGAGAAAACATTCAGTACTTC. Translation: CASSYSIRAGENIQYF.

The gene calls are TRBV18 and TRBJ2-2; D is possibly TRBD1 (6 bases). Trimming removed 6 bases at V and 1 base at J, with 24 bases between. CDR3 length equals 19 residues. The germline CDR1 and CDR2 sequences are KGHSH and LQKENI. CDR3 protein: CASSRRAQTGHKNTGELFF. CDR3 nucleotide sequence: TGTGCCAGCTCCCGGCGGGCCCAGACAGGACACAAGAACACCGGGGAGCTGTTTTTT.

The chain uses TRBV30 and TRBJ1-5, with a weak D call TRBD1 (6 bases). This CDR3 contains 14 residues. From germline, CDR1 is GTSNPN and CDR2 SVGIG (reference sequence). V was trimmed by 1 base and J by 7 bases, leaving 14 bases between them. CDR3 nucleotides: TGTGCCTGGAGTGATATCAGGGGCAGACAGCCCCAGCATTTT. This gives the protein CAWSDIRGRQPQHF.

V and J are TRBV5-1 and TRBJ2-5; weak D call: TRBD2 (5 bases). Germline CDR1 SGHRS, CDR2 YFSETQ. The CDR3 consists of 14 residues. V lost 4 bases, J lost 8 bases, and 18 bases lay in between. In DNA, the CDR3 is TGCGCCAGCAGCCCTACGGGATGGCAAAGCACCCAGTACTTC. It codes for CASSPTGWQSTQYF.

V is TRBV19 and J is TRBJ1-5; TRBD1 matches 7 bases. The CDR3 has 14 amino acids. V was pared by 8 bases and J by 7 bases, with 11 bases of the junction left unmatched. Germline CDR1 reads LNHDA; CDR2 reads SQIVND (reference sequence). The CDR3 nucleotides are TGTGCCAGTCTCGATAACAGGGGTTCGCAGCCCCAGCATTTT. Translating it yields CASLDNRGSQPQHF.

This clone was observed a few times. This chain joins TRBV7-2 and TRBJ1-6, with a possible D match to TRBD1 (5 bases). The CDR3 contains 18 residues. Trimming left V 0 bases short and J 0 bases short, with 12 bases between. Germline values: CDR1 SGHTA, CDR2 FQGNSA. This chain's CDR3 is CASSLALRGSSYNSPLHF. The CDR3 DNA sequence: TGTGCCAGCAGCTTAGCGCTACGGGGGAGCTCCTATAATTCACCCCTCCACTTT. The full variable domain, its missing parts supplied by reference TRBV7-2 and TRBJ1-6, is GAGVSQSPSNKVTEKGKDVELRCDPISGHTALYWYRQSLGQGLEFLIYFQGNSAPDKSGLPSDRFSAERTGGSVSTLTIQRTQQEDSAVYLCASSLALRGSSYNSPLHFGNGTRLTVT.